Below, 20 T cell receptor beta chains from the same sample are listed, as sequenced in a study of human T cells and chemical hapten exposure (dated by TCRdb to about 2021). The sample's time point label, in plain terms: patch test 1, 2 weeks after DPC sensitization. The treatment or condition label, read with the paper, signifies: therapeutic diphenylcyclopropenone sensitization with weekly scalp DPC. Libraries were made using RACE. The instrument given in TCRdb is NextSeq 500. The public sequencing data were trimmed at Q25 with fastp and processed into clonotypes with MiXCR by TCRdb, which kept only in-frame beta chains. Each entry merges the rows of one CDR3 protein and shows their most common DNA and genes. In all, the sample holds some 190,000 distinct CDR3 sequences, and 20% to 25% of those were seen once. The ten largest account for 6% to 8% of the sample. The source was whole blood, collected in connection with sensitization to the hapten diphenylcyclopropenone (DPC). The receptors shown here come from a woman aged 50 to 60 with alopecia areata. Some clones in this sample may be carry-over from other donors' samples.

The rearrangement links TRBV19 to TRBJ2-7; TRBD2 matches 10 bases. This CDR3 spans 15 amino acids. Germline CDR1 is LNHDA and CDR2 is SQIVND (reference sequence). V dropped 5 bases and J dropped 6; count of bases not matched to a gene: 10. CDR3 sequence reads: CASSRSGRAFSEQYF. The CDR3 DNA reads TGTGCCAGTAGTCGGAGCGGGAGGGCCTTCTCCGAGCAGTACTTC.

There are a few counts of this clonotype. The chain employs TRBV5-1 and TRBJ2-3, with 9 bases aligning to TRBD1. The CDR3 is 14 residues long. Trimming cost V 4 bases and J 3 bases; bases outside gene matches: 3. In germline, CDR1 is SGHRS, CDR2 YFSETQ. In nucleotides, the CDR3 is TGCGCCAGCAGCACTGGACAGGGGACAGATACGCAGTATTTT. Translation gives CASSTGQGTDTQYF.

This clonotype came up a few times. The CDR3 spells CSAEPGQSSPLHF. The DNA for the CDR3 is TGCAGTGCTGAACCGGGACAGTCTTCACCCCTCCACTTT. The rearrangement uses TRBV20-1 and TRBJ1-6; 7 nucleotides line up with TRBD1. The germline CDR1 and CDR2 sequences are DFQATT and SNEGSKA (reference sequence). The trim removed 5 bases at V and 9 bases at J, leaving 7 bases unmatched. This CDR3 contains 13 residues.

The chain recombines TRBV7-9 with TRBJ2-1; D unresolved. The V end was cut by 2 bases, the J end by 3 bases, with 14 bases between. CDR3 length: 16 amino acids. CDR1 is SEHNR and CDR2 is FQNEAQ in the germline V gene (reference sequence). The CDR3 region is CASSLKVFSGYNEQFF. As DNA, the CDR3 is TGTGCCAGCAGCTTAAAAGTGTTCTCGGGCTACAATGAGCAGTTCTTC.

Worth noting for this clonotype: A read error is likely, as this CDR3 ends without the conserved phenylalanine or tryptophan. The CDR3 loop is CSVQILAKNIQYL. The CDR3 nucleotides read TGCAGCGTTCAGATACTAGCCAAAAACATTCAGTACCTC. The chain has TRBV29-1 and TRBJ2-4; no clear D. The CDR3 has 13 residues. CDR1 is SQVTM, CDR2 ANQGSEA, per germline. With 5 bases removed from V and 0 bases from J, the gap between germline ends came to 8 bases.

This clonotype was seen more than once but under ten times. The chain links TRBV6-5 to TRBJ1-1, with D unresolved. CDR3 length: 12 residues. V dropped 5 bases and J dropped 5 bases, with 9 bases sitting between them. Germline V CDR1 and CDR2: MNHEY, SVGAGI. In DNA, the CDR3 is TGTGCCAGCAGTAAAGGGTTAACTGAAGCTTTCTTT. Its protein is CASSKGLTEAFF.

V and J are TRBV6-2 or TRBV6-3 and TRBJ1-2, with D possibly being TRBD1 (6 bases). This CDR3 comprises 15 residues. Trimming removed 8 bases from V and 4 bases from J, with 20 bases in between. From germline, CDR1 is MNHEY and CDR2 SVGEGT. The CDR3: CASGSGTMAVYGYTF. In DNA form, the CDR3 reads TGTGCCAGCGGCTCGGGGACAATGGCGGTCTATGGCTACACCTTC.

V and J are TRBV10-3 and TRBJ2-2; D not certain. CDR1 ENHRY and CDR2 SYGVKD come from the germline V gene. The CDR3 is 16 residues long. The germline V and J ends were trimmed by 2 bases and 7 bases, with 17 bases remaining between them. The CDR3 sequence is CAISEGVKGSDGELFF. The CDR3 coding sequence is TGTGCCATCAGTGAGGGAGTGAAGGGTTCGGACGGGGAGCTGTTTTTT.

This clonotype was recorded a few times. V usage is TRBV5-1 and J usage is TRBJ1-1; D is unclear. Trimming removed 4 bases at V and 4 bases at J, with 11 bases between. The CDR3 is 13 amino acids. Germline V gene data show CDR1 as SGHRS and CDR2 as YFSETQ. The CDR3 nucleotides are TGCGCCAGCAGCCTCTGGGGTCCCACTGAAGCTTTCTTT. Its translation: CASSLWGPTEAFF.

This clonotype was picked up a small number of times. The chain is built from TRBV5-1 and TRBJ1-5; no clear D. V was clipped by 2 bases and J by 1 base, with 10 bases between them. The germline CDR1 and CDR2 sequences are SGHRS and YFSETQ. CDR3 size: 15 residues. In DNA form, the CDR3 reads TGCGCCAGCAGCTTCTCCGGTATGAGCAATCAGCCCCAGCATTTT. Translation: CASSFSGMSNQPQHF. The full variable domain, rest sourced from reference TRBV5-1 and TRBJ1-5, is KAGVTQTPRYLIKTRGQQVTLSCSPISGHRSVSWYQQTPGQGLQFLFEYFSETQRNKGNFPGRFSGRQFSNSRSEMNVSTLELGDSALYLCASSFSGMSNQPQHFGDGTRLSIL.

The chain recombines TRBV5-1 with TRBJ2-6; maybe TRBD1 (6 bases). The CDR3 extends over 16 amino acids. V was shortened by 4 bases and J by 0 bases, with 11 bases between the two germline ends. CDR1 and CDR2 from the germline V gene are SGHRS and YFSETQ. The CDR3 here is CASSGIGGSGANVLTF. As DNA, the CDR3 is TGCGCCAGCAGCGGGATAGGGGGCTCTGGGGCCAACGTCCTGACTTTC.

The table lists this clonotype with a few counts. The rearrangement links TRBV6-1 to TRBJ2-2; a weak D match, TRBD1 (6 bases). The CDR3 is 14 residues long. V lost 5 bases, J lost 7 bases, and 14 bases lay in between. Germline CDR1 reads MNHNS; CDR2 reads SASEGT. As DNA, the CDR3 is TGTGCCAGCAGTCCAACAGTAGGGGGCGGGGAGCTGTTTTTT. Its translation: CASSPTVGGGELFF.

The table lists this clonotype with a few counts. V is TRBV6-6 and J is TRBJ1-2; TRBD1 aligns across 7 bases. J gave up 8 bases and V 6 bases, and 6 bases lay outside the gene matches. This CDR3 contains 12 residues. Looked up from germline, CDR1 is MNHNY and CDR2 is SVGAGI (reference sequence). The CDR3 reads CASRPTGRGYTF. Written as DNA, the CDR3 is TGTGCCAGCAGGCCGACAGGGAGAGGCTACACCTTC.

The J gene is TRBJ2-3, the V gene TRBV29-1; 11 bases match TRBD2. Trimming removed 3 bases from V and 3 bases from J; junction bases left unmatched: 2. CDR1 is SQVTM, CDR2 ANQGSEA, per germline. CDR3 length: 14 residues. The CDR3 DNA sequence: TGCAGCGTTGAGCTAGCGGGAGGTACAGATACGCAGTATTTT. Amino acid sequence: CSVELAGGTDTQYF.

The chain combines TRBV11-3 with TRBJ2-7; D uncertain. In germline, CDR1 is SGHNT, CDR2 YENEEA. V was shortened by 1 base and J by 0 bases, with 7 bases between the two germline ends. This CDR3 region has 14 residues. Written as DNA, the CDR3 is TGTGCCAGCAGCTTAGGCCCGAACTCCTACGAGCAGTACTTC. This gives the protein CASSLGPNSYEQYF.

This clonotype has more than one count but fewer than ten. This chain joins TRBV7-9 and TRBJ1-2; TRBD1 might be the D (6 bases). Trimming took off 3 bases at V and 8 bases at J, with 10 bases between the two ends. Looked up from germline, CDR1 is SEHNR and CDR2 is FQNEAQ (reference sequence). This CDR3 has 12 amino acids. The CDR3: CASSLDRRGYTF. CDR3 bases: TGTGCCAGCAGCTTGGACAGACGGGGCTACACCTTC. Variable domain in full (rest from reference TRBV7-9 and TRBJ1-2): DTGVSQNPRHKITKRGQNVTFRCDPISEHNRLYWYRQTLGQGPEFLTYFQNEAQLEKSRLLSDRFSAERPKGSFSTLEIQRTEQGDSAMYLCASSLDRRGYTFGSGTRLTVV.

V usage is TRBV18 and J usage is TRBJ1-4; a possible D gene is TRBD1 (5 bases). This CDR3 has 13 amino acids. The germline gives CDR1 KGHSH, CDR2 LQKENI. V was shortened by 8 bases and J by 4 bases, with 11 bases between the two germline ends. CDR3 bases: TGTGCCAGCCGCCTTGACAGTAATGAAAAACTGTTTTTT. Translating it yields CASRLDSNEKLFF. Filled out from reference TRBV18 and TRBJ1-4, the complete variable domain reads NAGVMQNPRHLVRRRGQEARLRCSPMKGHSHVYWYRQLPEEGLKFMVYLQKENIIDESGMPKERFSAEFPKEGPSILRIQQVVRGDSAAYFCASRLDSNEKLFFGSGTQLSVL.

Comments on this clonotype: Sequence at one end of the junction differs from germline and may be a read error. CDR3 region: CTSSPLGGTKTYEQYF. CDR3 nucleotides: TGCACCAGCAGCCCTTTGGGGGGGACCAAAACCTACGAGCAGTACTTC. The chain couples TRBV5-1 to TRBJ2-7; TRBD2 matches at 7 bases. The length of the CDR3 is 16 residues. Per germline, CDR1 SGHRS and CDR2 YFSETQ.

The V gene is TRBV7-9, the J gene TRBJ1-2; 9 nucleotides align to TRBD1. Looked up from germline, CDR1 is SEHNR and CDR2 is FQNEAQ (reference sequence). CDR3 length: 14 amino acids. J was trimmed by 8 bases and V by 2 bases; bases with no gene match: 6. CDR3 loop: CASSLRDRVDGYTF. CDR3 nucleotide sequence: TGTGCCAGCAGCTTACGGGACAGGGTGGACGGCTACACCTTC.

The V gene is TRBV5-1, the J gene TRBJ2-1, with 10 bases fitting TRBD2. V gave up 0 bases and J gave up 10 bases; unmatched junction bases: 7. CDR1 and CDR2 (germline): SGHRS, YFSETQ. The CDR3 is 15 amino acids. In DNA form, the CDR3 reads TGCGCCAGCAGCTTGGAGATAGCGGGAGGCGGGGAGCAGTTCTTC. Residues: CASSLEIAGGGEQFF.